The next 10 T cell receptor beta chains were all read from a single sample in a study of blood T cell repertoires in COVID-19 (dated by TCRdb to 2018 to 2021). The library relied on the immunoSEQ multiplex PCR assay. TCRdb carries this immuneACCESS record with in-frame sequences only. Its versions omit some clonotypes, under half of them owing to an unresolved V gene in the studies checked, with the rest unexplained. The table for this sample lists about 250,000 clones; roughly four fifths of them were counted only once. 4.7% of the sample belongs to the ten largest clones. The sample comprised peripheral blood. These receptors originate from a woman aged 70 to 79 with acute or convalescent COVID-19.

The chain employs TRBV12-3 or TRBV12-4 and TRBJ2-7; maybe TRBD2 (6 bases). Trimming shortened V by 6 bases and J by 3 bases, and 12 bases separated the two germline ends. The CDR3 is made up of 13 amino acids. The CDR3: CASSPGAGYEQYF. CDR3 nucleotide sequence: TGTGCCAGCAGCCCGGGAGCCGGCTACGAGCAGTACTTC.

Comment on this clone: The same CDR3 can be traced to other DNA sequences in this sample. V usage is TRBV4-3 and J usage is TRBJ2-2, with 9 bases fitting TRBD1. Germline V gene sequence: CDR1 LGHNA, CDR2 YSLEER. The CDR3 totals 15 residues. Trimming cost V 3 bases and J 5 bases; bases outside gene matches: 4. The CDR3 coding sequence is TGCGCCAGCAGCCAGGACAGGGGAAATACCGGGGAGCTGTTTTTT. This gives the protein CASSQDRGNTGELFF.

The V call is TRBV7-8, the J call TRBJ2-2, with 9 bases fitting TRBD2. The germline V gene has CDR1 SGHVS and CDR2 FQNEAQ. V lost 2 bases, J lost 5 bases, and 6 bases stayed unmatched. The length of the CDR3 is 16 residues. Here the CDR3 reads CASSLLSGGRTGELFF. CDR3 bases: TGTGCCAGCAGCTTACTCAGCGGGGGGCGGACCGGGGAGCTGTTTTTT.

The chain's CDR3 is CASSQFQYGYTF. CDR3 DNA: TGTGCCAGCAGCCAATTCCAGTATGGCTACACCTTC. The rearrangement joins TRBV3-1 (or the pseudogene TRBV3-2) to TRBJ1-2; no definite D call. V gave up 2 bases and J gave up 5 bases, with 6 bases separating them. This CDR3 is 12 amino acids long. Germline values: CDR1 LGHDT, CDR2 YNNKEL (reference sequence).

The CDR3 sequence: CASSSGTGNNQPQHF. DNA for the CDR3: TGTGCCAGCAGCTCCGGGACAGGGAATAATCAGCCCCAGCATTTT. This chain connects TRBV7-2 to TRBJ1-5; 9 positions match TRBD1. Unmatched junction bases numbered 5, after V lost 4 bases and J lost 4 bases. From germline, CDR1 is SGHTA and CDR2 FQGNSA. The CDR3 runs 15 residues.

The chain uses TRBV12-3 or TRBV12-4 and TRBJ1-1; maybe TRBD1 (6 bases). CDR3 length: 13 amino acids. Trimming left V 4 bases short and J 2 bases short, with 8 bases between. In DNA form, the CDR3 reads TGTGCCAGCAGTTCGACAGGAAACACTGAAGCTTTCTTT. Its translation: CASSSTGNTEAFF.

J is TRBJ2-3 and V is TRBV28, with TRBD1 matching over 8 bases. CDR3 length: 15 amino acids. Trimming cost V 6 bases and J 1 base; bases outside gene matches: 6. Germline V gives CDR1 MDHEN, CDR2 SYDVKM. The CDR3 DNA reads TGTGCCAGCAGACGAGGCAGGGGGCGCACAGATACGCAGTATTTT. It encodes CASRRGRGRTDTQYF. The full variable domain, completed using reference TRBV28 and TRBJ2-3, is DVKVTQSSRYLVKRTGEKVFLECVQDMDHENMFWYRQDPGLGLRLIYFSYDVKMKEKGDIPEGYSVSREKKERFSLILESASTNQTSMYLCASRRGRGRTDTQYFGPGTRLTVL.

The genes are TRBV28 and TRBJ1-1, with 10 bases fitting TRBD1. Germline CDR1 MDHEN, CDR2 SYDVKM. Unmatched junction bases numbered 22, after V lost 4 bases and J lost 11 bases. This CDR3 has 18 residues. In nucleotides, the CDR3 is TGTGCCAGCAGTTCCCTGAGACAGGGGGCTAGCGTACTAACTAGGGCTTTCTTT. Its protein is CASSSLRQGASVLTRAFF.

The chain couples TRBV10-3 to TRBJ2-2; 9 bases line up with TRBD1. Losses at the gene ends were 7 bases for V and 4 bases for J; bases not matched to a gene: 7. Germline CDR1 and CDR2: ENHRY and SYGVKD. CDR3 size: 15 residues. CDR3 nucleotides: TGTGCCATCACCGGACAGGGGAAGGGCACCGGGGAGCTGTTTTTT. It encodes CAITGQGKGTGELFF.

This rearrangement joins TRBV4-2 to TRBJ2-5; TRBD2 might be the D (5 bases). V shed 4 bases and J shed 2 bases, with 8 bases lying between them. The CDR3 length is 13 residues. Germline V gives CDR1 LGHNA, CDR2 YNFKEQ. CDR3 in amino acids: CASSRGLQETQYF. CDR3 DNA: TGTGCCAGCAGCCGCGGACTTCAAGAGACCCAGTACTTC.